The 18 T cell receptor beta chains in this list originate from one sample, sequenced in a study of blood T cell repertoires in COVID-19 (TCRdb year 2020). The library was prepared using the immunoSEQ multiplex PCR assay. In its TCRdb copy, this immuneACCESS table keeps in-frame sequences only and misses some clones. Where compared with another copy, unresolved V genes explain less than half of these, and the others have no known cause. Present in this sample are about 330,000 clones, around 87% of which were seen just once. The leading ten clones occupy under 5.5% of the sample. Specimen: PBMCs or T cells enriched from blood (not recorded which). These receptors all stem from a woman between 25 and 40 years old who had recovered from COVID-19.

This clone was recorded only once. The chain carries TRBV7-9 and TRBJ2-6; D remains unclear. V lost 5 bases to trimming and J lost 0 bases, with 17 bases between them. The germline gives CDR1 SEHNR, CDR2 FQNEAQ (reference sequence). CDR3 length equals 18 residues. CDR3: CASSLTGTLYSGANVLTF. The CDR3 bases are TGTGCCAGCAGCCTAACGGGTACTTTATACTCTGGGGCCAACGTCCTGACTTTC.

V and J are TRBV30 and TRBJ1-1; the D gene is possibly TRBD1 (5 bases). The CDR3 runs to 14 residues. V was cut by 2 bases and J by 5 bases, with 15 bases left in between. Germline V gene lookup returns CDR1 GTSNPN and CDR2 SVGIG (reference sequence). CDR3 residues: CAWSQDIESTEAFF. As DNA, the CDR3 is TGTGCCTGGAGTCAGGACATTGAGTCGACTGAAGCTTTCTTT.

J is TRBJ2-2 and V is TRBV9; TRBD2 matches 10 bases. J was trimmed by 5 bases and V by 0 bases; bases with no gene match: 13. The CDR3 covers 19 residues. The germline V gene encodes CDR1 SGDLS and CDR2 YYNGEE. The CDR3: CASSVDPSGGFWGTGELFF. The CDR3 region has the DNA TGTGCCAGCAGCGTAGACCCTAGCGGGGGCTTCTGGGGGACCGGGGAGCTGTTTTTT.

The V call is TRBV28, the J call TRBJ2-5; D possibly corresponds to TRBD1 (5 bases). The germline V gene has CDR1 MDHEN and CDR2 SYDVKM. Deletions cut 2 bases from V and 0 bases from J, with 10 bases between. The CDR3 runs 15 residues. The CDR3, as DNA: TGTGCCAGCAGTTTACCGACAGATTACCAAGAGACCCAGTACTTC. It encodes CASSLPTDYQETQYF.

This CDR3 reads CSVEEQPGGGYGYTF. Here the CDR3 DNA reads TGCAGCGTTGAAGAACAACCAGGGGGAGGCTATGGCTACACCTTC. V gene TRBV29-1 combines with J gene TRBJ1-2; TRBD1 aligns across 7 bases. The CDR3 covers 15 residues. V lost 0 bases and J lost 4; bases outside the gene matches: 8. Germline V CDR1 and CDR2: SQVTM, ANQGSEA.

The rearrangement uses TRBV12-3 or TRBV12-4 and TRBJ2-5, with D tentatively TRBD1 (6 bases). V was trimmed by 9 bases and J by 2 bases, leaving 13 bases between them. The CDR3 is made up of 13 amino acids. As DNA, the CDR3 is TGTGCCAGTGAGGAGAGGGGGCAAGAGACCCAGTACTTC. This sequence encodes CASEERGQETQYF.

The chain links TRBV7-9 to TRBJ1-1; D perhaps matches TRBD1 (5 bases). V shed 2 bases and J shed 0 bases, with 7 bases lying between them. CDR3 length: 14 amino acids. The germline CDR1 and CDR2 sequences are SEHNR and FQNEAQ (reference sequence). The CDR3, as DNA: TGTGCCAGCAGCTTATGGACATTGAACACTGAAGCTTTCTTT. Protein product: CASSLWTLNTEAFF. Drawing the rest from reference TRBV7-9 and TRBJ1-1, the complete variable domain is DTGVSQNPRHKITKRGQNVTFRCDPISEHNRLYWYRQTLGQGPEFLTYFQNEAQLEKSRLLSDRFSAERPKGSFSTLEIQRTEQGDSAMYLCASSLWTLNTEAFFGQGTRLTVV.

Here the CDR3 DNA reads TGTGCCAGCAGCGTAGCGAGGAGGGGGGGCTCCTACAATGAGCAGTTCTTC. Translated: CASSVARRGGSYNEQFF. The chain couples TRBV9 to TRBJ2-1; perhaps TRBD2 as D (7 bases). V shed 0 bases and J shed 0 bases, with 13 bases lying between them. This CDR3 comprises 17 residues. The germline gives CDR1 SGDLS, CDR2 YYNGEE. The full variable domain, its missing parts supplied by reference TRBV9 and TRBJ2-1, is DSGVTQTPKHLITATGQRVTLRCSPRSGDLSVYWYQQSLDQGLQFLIQYYNGEERAKGNILERFSAQQFPDLHSELNLSSLELGDSALYFCASSVARRGGSYNEQFFGPGTRLTVL.

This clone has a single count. Here the CDR3 reads CAWSRGQSYEQYF. In DNA form, the CDR3 reads TGTGCCTGGAGTCGGGGACAAAGCTACGAGCAGTACTTC. The chain combines TRBV30 with TRBJ2-7; a possible D gene is TRBD1 (6 bases). CDR1 and CDR2 (germline): GTSNPN, SVGIG (reference sequence). The CDR3 is 13 amino acids. V was clipped by 2 bases and J by 3 bases, with 11 bases between them.

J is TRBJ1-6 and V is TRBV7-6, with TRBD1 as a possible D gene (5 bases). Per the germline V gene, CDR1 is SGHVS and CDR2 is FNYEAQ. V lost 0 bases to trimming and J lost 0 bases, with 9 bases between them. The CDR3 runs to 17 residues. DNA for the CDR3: TGTGCCAGCAGCTTAGCGACGGGGGTCTCCTATAATTCACCCCTCCACTTT. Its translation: CASSLATGVSYNSPLHF.

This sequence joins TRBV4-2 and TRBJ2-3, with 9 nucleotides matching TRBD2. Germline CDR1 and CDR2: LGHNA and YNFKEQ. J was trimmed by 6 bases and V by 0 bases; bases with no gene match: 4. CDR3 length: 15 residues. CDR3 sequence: CASSQDAGGPDTQYF. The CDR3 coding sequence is TGTGCCAGCAGCCAAGATGCGGGGGGGCCGGATACGCAGTATTTT.

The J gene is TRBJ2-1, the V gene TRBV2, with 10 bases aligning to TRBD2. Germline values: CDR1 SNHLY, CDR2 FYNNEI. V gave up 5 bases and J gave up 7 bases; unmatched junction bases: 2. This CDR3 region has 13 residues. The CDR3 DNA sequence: TGTGCCAGCAGTTGGACTAGCGGAAATGAGCAGTTCTTC. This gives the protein CASSWTSGNEQFF.

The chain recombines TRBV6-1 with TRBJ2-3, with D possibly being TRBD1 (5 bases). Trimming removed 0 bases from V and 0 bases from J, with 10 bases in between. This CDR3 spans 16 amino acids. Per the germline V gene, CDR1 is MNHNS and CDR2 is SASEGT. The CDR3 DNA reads TGTGCCAGCAGTGAAGCCTGGACAACTAGCACAGATACGCAGTATTTT. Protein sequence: CASSEAWTTSTDTQYF.

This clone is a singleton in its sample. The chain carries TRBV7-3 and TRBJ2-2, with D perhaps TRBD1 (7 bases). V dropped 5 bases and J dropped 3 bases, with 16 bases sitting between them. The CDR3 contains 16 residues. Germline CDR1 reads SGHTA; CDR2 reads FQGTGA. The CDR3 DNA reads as TGTGCCAGCAGCCTGTGGGCCAGGGGGGACACCGGGGAGCTGTTTTTT. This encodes CASSLWARGDTGELFF.

CDR3 amino acids: CASSQGPNVLTF. The CDR3 DNA reads TGCGCCAGCAGCCAAGGGCCCAACGTCCTGACTTTC. The chain joins TRBV4-1 to TRBJ2-6; D not resolved. The CDR3 contains 12 residues. Trimming took 1 base from V and 8 from J, leaving 3 bases between them. CDR1 is MGHRA and CDR2 is YSYEKL in the germline V gene.

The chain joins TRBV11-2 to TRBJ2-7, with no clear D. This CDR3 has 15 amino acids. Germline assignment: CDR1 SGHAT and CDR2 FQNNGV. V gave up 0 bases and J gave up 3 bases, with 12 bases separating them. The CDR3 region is CASSLDSRAHYEQYF. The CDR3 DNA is TGTGCCAGCAGCTTAGATAGCCGAGCCCACTACGAGCAGTACTTC. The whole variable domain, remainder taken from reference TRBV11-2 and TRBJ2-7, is EAGVAQSPRYKIIEKRQSVAFWCNPISGHATLYWYQQILGQGPKLLIQFQNNGVVDDSQLPKDRFSAERLKGVDSTLKIQPAKLEDSAVYLCASSLDSRAHYEQYFGPGTRLTVT.

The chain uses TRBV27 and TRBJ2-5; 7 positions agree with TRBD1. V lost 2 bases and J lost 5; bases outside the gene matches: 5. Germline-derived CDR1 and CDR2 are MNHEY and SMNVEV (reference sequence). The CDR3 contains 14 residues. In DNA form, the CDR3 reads TGTGCCAGCAGTTTACTGACAGGGATGGAGACCCAGTACTTC. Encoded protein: CASSLLTGMETQYF.

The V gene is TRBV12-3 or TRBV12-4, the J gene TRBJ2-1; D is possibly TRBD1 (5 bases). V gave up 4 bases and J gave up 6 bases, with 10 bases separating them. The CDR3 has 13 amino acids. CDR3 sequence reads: CASSSTGPNEQFF. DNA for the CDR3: TGTGCCAGCAGTTCTACAGGTCCCAATGAGCAGTTCTTC.